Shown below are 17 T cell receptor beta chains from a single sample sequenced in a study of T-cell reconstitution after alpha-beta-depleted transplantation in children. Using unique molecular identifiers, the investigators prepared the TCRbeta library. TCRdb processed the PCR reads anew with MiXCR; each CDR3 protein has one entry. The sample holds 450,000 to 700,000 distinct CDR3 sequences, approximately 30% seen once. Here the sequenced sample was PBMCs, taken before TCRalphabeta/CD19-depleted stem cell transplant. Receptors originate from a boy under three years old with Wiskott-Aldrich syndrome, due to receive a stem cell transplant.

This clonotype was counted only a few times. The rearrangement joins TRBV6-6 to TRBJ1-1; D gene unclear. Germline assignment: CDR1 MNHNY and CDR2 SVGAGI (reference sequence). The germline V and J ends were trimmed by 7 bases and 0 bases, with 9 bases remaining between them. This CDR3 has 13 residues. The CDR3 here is CASIESLNTEAFF. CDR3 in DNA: TGTGCCAGCATCGAGAGCTTGAACACTGAAGCTTTCTTT.

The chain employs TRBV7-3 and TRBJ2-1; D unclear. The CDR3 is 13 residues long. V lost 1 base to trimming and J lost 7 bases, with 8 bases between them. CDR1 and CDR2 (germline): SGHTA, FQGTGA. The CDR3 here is CASSLSQRNEQFF. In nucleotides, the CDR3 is TGTGCCAGCAGCTTAAGTCAACGTAATGAGCAGTTCTTC. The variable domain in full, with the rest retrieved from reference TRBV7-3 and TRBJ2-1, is GAGVSQTPSNKVTEKGKYVELRCDPISGHTALYWYRQSLGQGPEFLIYFQGTGAADDSGLPNDRFFAVRPEGSVSTLKIQRTERGDSAVYLCASSLSQRNEQFFGPGTRLTVL.

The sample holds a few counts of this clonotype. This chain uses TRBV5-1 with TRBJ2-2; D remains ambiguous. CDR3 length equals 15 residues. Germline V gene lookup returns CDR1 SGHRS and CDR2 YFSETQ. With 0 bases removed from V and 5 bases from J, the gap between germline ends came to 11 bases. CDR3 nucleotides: TGCGCCAGCAGCTTGGTAGTTGCGCCAACCGGGGAGCTGTTTTTT. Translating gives CASSLVVAPTGELFF.

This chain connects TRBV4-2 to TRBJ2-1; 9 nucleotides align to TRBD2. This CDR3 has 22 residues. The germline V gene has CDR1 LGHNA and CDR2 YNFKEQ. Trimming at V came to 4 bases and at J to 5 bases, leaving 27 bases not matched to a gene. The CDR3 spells CASSLGVRWREGRESRNNEQFF. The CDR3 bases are TGTGCCAGCAGCCTTGGAGTACGGTGGCGGGAGGGCCGCGAGTCCCGGAACAATGAGCAGTTCTTC.

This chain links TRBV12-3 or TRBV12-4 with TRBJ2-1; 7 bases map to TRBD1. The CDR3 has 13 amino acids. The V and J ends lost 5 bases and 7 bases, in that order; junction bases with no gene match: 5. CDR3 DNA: TGTGCCAGCAGTGCCAACAGGGGAAATGAGCAGTTCTTC. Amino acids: CASSANRGNEQFF.

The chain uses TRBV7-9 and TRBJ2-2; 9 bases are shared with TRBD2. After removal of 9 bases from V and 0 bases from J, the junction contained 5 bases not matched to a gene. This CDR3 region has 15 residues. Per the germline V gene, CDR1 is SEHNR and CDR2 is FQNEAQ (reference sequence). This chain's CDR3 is CASGTSRTNTGELFF. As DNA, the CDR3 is TGTGCCAGTGGGACTAGCCGCACGAACACCGGGGAGCTGTTTTTT.

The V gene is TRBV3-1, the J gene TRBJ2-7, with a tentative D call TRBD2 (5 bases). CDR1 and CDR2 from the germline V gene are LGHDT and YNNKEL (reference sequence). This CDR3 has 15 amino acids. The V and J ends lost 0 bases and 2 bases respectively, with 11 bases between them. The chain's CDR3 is CASSQDLLVPYEQYF. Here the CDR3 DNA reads TGTGCCAGCAGCCAAGATCTACTAGTACCCTACGAGCAGTACTTC.

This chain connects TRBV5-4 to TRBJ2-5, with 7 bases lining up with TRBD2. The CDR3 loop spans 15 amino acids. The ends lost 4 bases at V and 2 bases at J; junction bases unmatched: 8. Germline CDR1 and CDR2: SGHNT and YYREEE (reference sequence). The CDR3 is CASSHTSEWQETQYF. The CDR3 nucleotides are TGTGCCAGCAGCCATACTAGCGAGTGGCAAGAGACCCAGTACTTC.

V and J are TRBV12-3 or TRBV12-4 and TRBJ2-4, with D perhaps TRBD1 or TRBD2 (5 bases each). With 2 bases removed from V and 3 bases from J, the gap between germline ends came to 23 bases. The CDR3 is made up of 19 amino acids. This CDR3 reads CASSLFAGSGDGVKNIQYF. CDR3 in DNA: TGTGCCAGCAGTTTATTTGCGGGTTCTGGGGACGGCGTCAAAAACATTCAGTACTTC.

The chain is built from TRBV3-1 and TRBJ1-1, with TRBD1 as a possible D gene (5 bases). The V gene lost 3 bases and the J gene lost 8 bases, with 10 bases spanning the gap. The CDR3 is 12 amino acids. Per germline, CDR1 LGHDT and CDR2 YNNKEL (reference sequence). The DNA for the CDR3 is TGTGCCAGCAGCCAGGCGGGGGGGGAAGCTTTCTTT. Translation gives CASSQAGGEAFF. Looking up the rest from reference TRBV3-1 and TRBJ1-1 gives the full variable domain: DTAVSQTPKYLVTQMGNDKSIKCEQNLGHDTMYWYKQDSKKFLKIMFSYNNKELIINETVPNRFSPKSPDKAHLNLHINSLELGDSAVYFCASSQAGGEAFFGQGTRLTVV.

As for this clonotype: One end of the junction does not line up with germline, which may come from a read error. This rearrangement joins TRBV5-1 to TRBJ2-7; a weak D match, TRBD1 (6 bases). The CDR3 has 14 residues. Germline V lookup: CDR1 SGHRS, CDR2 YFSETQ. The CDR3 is CASSLGTLSYEQYF. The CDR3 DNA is TGTGCCAGCAGCTTAGGGACACTCTCCTACGAGCAGTACTTC.

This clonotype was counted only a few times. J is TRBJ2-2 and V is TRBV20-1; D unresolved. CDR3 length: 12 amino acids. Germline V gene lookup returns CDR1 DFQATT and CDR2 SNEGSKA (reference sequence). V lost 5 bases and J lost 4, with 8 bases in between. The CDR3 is CSARPPTGELFF. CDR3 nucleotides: TGCAGTGCTCGCCCCCCCACCGGGGAGCTGTTTTTT.

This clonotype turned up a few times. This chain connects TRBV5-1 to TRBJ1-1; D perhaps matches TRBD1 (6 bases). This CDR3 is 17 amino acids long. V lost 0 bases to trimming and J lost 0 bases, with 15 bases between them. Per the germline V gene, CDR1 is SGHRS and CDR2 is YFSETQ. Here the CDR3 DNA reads TGCGCCAGCAGCTTGGCGGTTCGGGACATTGTGAACACTGAAGCTTTCTTT. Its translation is CASSLAVRDIVNTEAFF.

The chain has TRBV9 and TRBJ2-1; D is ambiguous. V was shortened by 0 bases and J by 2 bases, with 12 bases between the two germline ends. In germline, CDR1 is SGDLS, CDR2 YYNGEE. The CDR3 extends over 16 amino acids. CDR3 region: CASSVGPDSAYNEQFF. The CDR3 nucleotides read TGTGCCAGCAGCGTAGGACCTGACTCTGCCTACAATGAGCAGTTCTTC.

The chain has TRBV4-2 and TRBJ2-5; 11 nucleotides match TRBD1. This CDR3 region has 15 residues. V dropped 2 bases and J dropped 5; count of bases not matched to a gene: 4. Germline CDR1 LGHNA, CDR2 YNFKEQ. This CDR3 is CASSQPGTGGETQYF. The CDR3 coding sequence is TGTGCCAGCAGCCAACCCGGGACAGGGGGGGAGACCCAGTACTTC.

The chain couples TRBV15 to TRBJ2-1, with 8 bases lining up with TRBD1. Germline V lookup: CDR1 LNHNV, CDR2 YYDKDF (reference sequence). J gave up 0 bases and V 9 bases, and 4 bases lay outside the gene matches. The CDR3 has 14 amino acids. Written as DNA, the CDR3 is TGTGCCACTGGACAGGGCGGCTCCTACAATGAGCAGTTCTTC. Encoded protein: CATGQGGSYNEQFF.

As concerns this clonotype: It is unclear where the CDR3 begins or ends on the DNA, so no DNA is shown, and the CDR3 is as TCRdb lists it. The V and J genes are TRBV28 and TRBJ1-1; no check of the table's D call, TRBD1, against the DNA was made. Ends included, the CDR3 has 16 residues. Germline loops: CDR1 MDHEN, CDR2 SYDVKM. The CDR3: CASSSSRDTLGRGAFF.